The 2 T cell receptor beta chains given below trace back to one sample, sequenced in a study of CD8+CD57+ T cells in acquired aplastic anemia. Genomic DNA was employed as the template in profiling TCR beta VDJ and CDR3. MiXCR, run by TCRdb on the reads, gives a single entry per CDR3 protein. The table has 60,000 or so distinct CDR3 sequences, less than 65% seen once. The material sequenced was sorted CD4+, CD8+, or CD8+CD57+ T cells (not recorded which) from PBMCs. Receptor source: a human donor in good health, serving as a control.

This chain connects TRBV29-1 to TRBJ2-2; 13 nucleotides match TRBD2. The germline V gene has CDR1 SQVTM and CDR2 ANQGSEA. This CDR3 contains 15 residues. CDR3 DNA: TGCCAGCTACTAGCGGGGGGGCCGAGCACCGGGGAGCTGTTTTTT. Its protein is CQLLAGGPSTGELFF.

J is TRBJ1-1 and V is TRBV2; D is ambiguous. Germline V CDR1 and CDR2: SNHLY, FYNNEI. With 4 bases removed from V and 1 base from J, the gap between germline ends came to 7 bases. The CDR3 spans 13 residues. The CDR3 bases are TGTGCCAGCAGTGTCCAGACGAACACTGAAGCTTTCTTT. Its translation is CASSVQTNTEAFF.